This TCR beta chain was sequenced in a study of CD8 T cells in Susac syndrome. The CDR3 loop spans 13 amino acids. Germline CDR1 reads MDHEN; CDR2 reads SYDVKM. V dropped 5 bases and J dropped 7 bases, with 12 bases sitting between them. Random-hexamer reverse transcription was applied to roughly 0.5 to 1 ug RNA. An immunoSEQ multiplex PCR generated amplified TCR beta CDR3 products spanning 54 Vbeta and 13 Jbeta. TCRdb passed the immunoSEQ multiplex PCR reads through MiXCR, listing each CDR3 protein once. This table has 140,000 to 150,000 distinct CDR3 sequences, around 95% appearing once. TCR beta sequencing was performed on blood CD8+ and CD4+ T cells. FACS was used to enrich TEMRA cells, whereas the CD8+ and CD4+ T cells were obtained by negative isolation.

The receptor's source is a human donor with Susac syndrome. Input material: CD4+ T cells from PBMCs. The chain has TRBV28 and TRBJ1-5; possibly TRBD1 for D (5 bases). CDR3 amino acids: CASSIRDSQPQHF. The DNA of the CDR3 is TGTGCCAGCAGTATCAGGGATTCACAGCCCCAGCATTTT.